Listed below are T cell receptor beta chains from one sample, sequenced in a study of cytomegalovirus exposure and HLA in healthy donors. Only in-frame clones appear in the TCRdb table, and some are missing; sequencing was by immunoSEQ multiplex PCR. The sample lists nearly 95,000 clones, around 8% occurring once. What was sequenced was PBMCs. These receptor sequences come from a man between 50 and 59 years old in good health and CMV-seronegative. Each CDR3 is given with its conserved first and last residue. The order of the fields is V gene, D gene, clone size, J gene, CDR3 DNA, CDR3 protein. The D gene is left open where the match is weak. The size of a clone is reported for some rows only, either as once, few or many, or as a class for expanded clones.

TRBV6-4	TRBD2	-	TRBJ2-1	TGTGCCAGCAGTCGACTAGCGGGAGCTTCTGGTGAGCAGTTCTTC	CASSRLAGASGEQFF
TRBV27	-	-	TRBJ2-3	TGTGCCAGCAGTTTATCTTCTACAGATACGCAGTATTTT	CASSLSSTDTQYF
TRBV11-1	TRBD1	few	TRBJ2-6	TGTGCCAGCAGGAGGGACAGGGCTGGGGCCAACGTCCTGACTTTC	CASRRDRAGANVLTF
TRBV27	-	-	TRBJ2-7	TGTGCCAGCAGTTCTCGGGTAACCCACCACGAGCAGTACTTC	CASSSRVTHHEQYF
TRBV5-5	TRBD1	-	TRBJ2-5	TGTGCCAGCAGCTTGGCCCCCGGGACAGGGGGAAAAGAGACCCAGTACTTC	CASSLAPGTGGKETQYF
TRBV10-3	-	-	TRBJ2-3	TGTGCCATCAGTGTGAGGGGGTTGGATACGCAGTATTTT	CAISVRGLDTQYF
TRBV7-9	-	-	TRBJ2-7	TGTGCCAGCAGCAGGCAGGGCTCACCGGGCGAGCAGTACTTC	CASSRQGSPGEQYF
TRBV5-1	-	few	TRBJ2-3	TGCGCCAGCAGCATTGGAGACTCAGATACGCAGTATTTT	CASSIGDSDTQYF
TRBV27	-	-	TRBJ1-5	TGTGCCAGCAGTTCTCCGGGGGGTTGGCCCCAGCATTTT	CASSSPGGWPQHF
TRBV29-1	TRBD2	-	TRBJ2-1	TGCAGCACCGATGGGGGGGGTTACAATGAGCAGTTCTTC	CSTDGGGYNEQFF
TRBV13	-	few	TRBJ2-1	TGTGCCAGCAGCTTGCTAGCTCTCGATGAGCAGTTCTTC	CASSLLALDEQFF
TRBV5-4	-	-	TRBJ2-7	TGTGCCAGCAGCTTAGATAAGCTCGAGCAGTACTTC	CASSLDKLEQYF
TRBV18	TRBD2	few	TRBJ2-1	TGTGCCAGCTCTGGGACTAGCGGGAGACTTTACAATGAGCAGTTCTTC	CASSGTSGRLYNEQFF
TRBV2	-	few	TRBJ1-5	TGTGCCAGCAGTGGGAGGGTCGGGAACAATCAGCCCCAGCATTTT	CASSGRVGNNQPQHF
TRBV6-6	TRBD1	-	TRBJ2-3	TGTGCCAGCGCTATTACAGGGGCGGGTGGAGATACGCAGTATTTT	CASAITGAGGDTQYF
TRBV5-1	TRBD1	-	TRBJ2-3	TGCGCCAGCAGCTCGGACAGGGGCACAGATACGCAGTATTTT	CASSSDRGTDTQYF
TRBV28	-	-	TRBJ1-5	TGTGCCAGCAGTCCAAATCAGCCCCAGCATTTT	CASSPNQPQHF
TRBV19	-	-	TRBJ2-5	TGTGCCTCCTCCCTTTACGTCGGGGGCCAAGAGACCCAGTACTTC	CASSLYVGGQETQYF
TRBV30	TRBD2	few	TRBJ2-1	TGTGCCTGGGGACTAGCGGGAGACAATGAGCAGTTCTTC	CAWGLAGDNEQFF
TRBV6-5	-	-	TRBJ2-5	TGTGCCAGCAGTTACTCTCCGGACAGCTACCAAGAGACCCAGTACTTC	CASSYSPDSYQETQYF
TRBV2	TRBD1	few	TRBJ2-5	TGTGCCAGCAGAAATGACAGGGGGTGGGAGACCCAGTACTTC	CASRNDRGWETQYF
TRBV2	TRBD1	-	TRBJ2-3	TGTGCCAGCACCCCGGACAGGGGACGACTGGGCACAGATACGCAGTATTTT	CASTPDRGRLGTDTQYF
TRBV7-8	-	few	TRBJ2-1	TGTGCCAGCAGCTCCGAGGGCGAGCTGACCTACAATGAGCAGTTCTTC	CASSSEGELTYNEQFF
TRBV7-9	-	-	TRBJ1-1	TGTGCCAGCAGCTTTTCCCGGGGGAGATACACTGAAGCTTTCTTT	CASSFSRGRYTEAFF
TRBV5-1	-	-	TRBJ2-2	TGCGCCAGCAGCTTGGACAGGGGGGGCACCGGGGAGCTGTTTTTT	CASSLDRGGTGELFF
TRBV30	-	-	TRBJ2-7	TGTGCCTGGAAGGCAGCGGCCTACGAGCAGTACTTC	CAWKAAAYEQYF
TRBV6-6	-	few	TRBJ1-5	TGTGCCAGCACTCTTCAGGGATCCAATCAGCCCCAGCATTTT	CASTLQGSNQPQHF
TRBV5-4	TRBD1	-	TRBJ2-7	TGTGCCAGCAGCCTCGGACAGGGGGCACCTACTACCTACGAGCAGTACTTC	CASSLGQGAPTTYEQYF
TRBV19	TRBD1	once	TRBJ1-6	TGTGCCAGTAGTACACTTCAGGGGGCAGTCAAGAAATCACCCCTCCACTTT	CASSTLQGAVKKSPLHF
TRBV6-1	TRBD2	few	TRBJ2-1	TGTGCCAGCAGTACTAGCGGGGGGGCCTTCCATGAGCAGTTCTTC	CASSTSGGAFHEQFF
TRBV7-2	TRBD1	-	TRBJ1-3	TGTGCCAGCAGCCTGTCGGGACAGCTGGGTGGAAACACCATATATTTT	CASSLSGQLGGNTIYF
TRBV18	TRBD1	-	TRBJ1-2	TGTGCCAGCTCACCACCGGGATTAAGCGACAGGGTTAACTATGGCTACACCTTC	CASSPPGLSDRVNYGYTF
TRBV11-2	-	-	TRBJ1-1	TGTGCCAGCAGCCCCGAGGTCCAAATGAACACTGAAGCTTTCTTT	CASSPEVQMNTEAFF
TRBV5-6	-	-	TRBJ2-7	TGTGCCAGCAGCTCAGGGACCTACGAGCAGTACTTC	CASSSGTYEQYF
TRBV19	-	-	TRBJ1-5	TGTGCCAGTAATCAGGGTCTCCGGCCCCAGCATTTT	CASNQGLRPQHF
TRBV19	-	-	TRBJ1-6	TGTGCCAGTAGTTCCTCGGGGAGCAACAATAATTCACCCCTCCACTTT	CASSSSGSNNNSPLHF
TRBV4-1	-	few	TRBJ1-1	TGCGCCAGCAGCCCGCGGGGGCACACTGAAGCTTTCTTT	CASSPRGHTEAFF
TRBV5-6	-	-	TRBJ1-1	TGTGCCAGCAGCCCAGGGATCCCCGGGTTCACTGAAGCTTTCTTT	CASSPGIPGFTEAFF
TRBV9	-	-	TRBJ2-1	TGTGCCAGCAGCGTTGGAGGGGACAGAAAGTACAATGAGCAGTTCTTC	CASSVGGDRKYNEQFF
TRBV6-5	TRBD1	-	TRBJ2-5	TGTGCCAGCAGGTCGGGACAGGCCTGGGAGACCCAGTACTTC	CASRSGQAWETQYF
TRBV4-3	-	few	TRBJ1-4	TGCGCCAGCAGCCAAGTGCGGGTAAAGGGCGAAAAACTGTTTTTT	CASSQVRVKGEKLFF
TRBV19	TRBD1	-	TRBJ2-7	TGTGCCAGTAGTGCCCGGACAGGGAGCTCCTACGAGCAGTACTTC	CASSARTGSSYEQYF
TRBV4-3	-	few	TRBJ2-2	TGCGCCAGCAGCCAAGGGGGCAGTCCGAACACCGGGGAGCTGTTTTTT	CASSQGGSPNTGELFF
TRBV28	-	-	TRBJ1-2	TGTGCCAGCAGTCCTCGGACAGACCGAGCTAACTATGGCTACACCTTC	CASSPRTDRANYGYTF
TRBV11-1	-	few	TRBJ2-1	TGTGCCAGCAGCTTGATAGGAAGGGGTAGGAATGAGCAGTTCTTC	CASSLIGRGRNEQFF
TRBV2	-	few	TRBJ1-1	TGTGCCAGCAGTGAAAATGGCAGAATGAACACTGAAGCTTTCTTT	CASSENGRMNTEAFF
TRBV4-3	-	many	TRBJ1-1	TGCGCCAGCAGCCTCGAGGGGAACACTGAAGCTTTCTTT	CASSLEGNTEAFF
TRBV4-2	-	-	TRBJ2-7	TGTGCCAGCAGCCAAGATGTCGCTAGCGACTCCTACGAGCAGTACTTC	CASSQDVASDSYEQYF
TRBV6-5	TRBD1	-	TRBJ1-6	TGTGCCAGCAGTCCCGGGACAGGGGGTTCGACCCTCCACTTT	CASSPGTGGSTLHF